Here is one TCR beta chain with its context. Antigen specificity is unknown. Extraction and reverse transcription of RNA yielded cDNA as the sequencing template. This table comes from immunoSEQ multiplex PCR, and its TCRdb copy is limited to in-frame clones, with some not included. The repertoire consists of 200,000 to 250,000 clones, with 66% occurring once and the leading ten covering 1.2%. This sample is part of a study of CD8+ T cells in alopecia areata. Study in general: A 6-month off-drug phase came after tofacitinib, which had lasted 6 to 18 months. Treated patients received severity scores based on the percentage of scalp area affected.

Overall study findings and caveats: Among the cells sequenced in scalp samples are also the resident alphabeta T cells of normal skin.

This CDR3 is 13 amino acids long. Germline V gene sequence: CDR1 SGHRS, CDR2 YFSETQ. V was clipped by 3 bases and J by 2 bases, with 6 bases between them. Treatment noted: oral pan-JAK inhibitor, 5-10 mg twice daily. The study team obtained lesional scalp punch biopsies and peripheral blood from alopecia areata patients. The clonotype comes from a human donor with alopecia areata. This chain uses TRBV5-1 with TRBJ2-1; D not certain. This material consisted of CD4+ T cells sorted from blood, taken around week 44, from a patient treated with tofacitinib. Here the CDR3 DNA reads TGCGCCAGCAGCTGGGGAACCTACAATGAGCAGTTCTTC. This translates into CASSWGTYNEQFF.